This entry lists 14 T cell receptor beta chains sequenced from one sample in a study of T cells after yellow fever vaccination (dated by TCRdb to between 2019 and 2020). Library preparation was by 5' RACE. Sequencing relied on an Illumina HiSeq 2500. TCRdb reran the public reads through fastp at Q25 and MiXCR, keeping productive beta chains. Identical CDR3 protein sequences are pooled into one entry, listed with their most common genes and DNA. A total of around 310,000 distinct CDR3 sequences appear in this sample, 8.7% of them only once. The ten largest clones add up to approximately 18% of the sample. The intended sense of this specimen's treatment or condition label: live attenuated yellow fever vaccine strain. Material: PBMCs, obtained on the day of the first yellow fever vaccination. Every receptor here comes from a man between 18 and 35 years old who received the YFV17D yellow fever vaccine.

This clonotype was counted only a few times. The J gene is TRBJ2-1, the V gene TRBV5-6, with 14 bases lining up with TRBD2. CDR1 and CDR2 from the germline V gene are SGHDT and YYEEEE. The V segment lost 2 bases and the J segment 9 bases; nucleotides outside the gene matches: 4. CDR3 length: 15 residues. The CDR3: CASSFGLAGGGEQFF. The CDR3 DNA follows: TGTGCCAGCAGCTTCGGACTAGCGGGGGGTGGTGAGCAGTTCTTC.

This chain uses TRBV2 with TRBJ1-5; TRBD1 matches 8 bases. V lost 8 bases, J lost 3 bases, and 6 bases stayed unmatched. The CDR3 runs to 14 residues. In germline, CDR1 is SNHLY, CDR2 FYNNEI. The CDR3 sequence is CASGRQGTNQPQHF. The CDR3 DNA is TGTGCCAGCGGGAGACAGGGGACCAATCAGCCCCAGCATTTT. Supplemented by reference TRBV2 and TRBJ1-5, the full variable domain reads EPEVTQTPSHQVTQMGQEVILRCVPISNHLYFYWYRQILGQKVEFLVSFYNNEISEKSEIFDDQFSVERPDGSNFTLKIRSTKLEDSAMYFCASGRQGTNQPQHFGDGTRLSIL.

This clonotype has more than one count but fewer than ten. The V and J genes are TRBV6-1 and TRBJ2-1; TRBD2 matches at 7 bases. The CDR3 covers 16 residues. Germline lookup yields CDR1 MNHNS and CDR2 SASEGT. V lost 6 bases and J lost 0; bases outside the gene matches: 8. The CDR3 protein is CASRISRGSSYNEQFF. CDR3 DNA: TGTGCCAGCAGAATCTCGCGGGGGAGCTCCTACAATGAGCAGTTCTTC.

This clonotype was seen ten or more times. This sequence joins TRBV7-2 and TRBJ2-2; TRBD2 might be the D (6 bases). V was trimmed by 3 bases and J by 5 bases, leaving 10 bases between them. Germline V CDR1 and CDR2: SGHTA, FQGNSA. The CDR3 covers 14 residues. The DNA for the CDR3 is TGTGCCAGCAGCTTGGGACTGCCTACCGGGGAGCTGTTTTTT. Protein product: CASSLGLPTGELFF.

The rearrangement joins TRBV18 to TRBJ1-2, with D unclear. The V end lost 9 bases, the J end lost 0 bases, and 11 bases lay between the germline ends. The CDR3 length is 13 residues. Looked up from germline, CDR1 is KGHSH and CDR2 is LQKENI. CDR3 in DNA: TGTGCCAGTGCTAGAGATTCTAACTATGGCTACACCTTC. It is translated as CASARDSNYGYTF.

The chain employs TRBV7-6 and TRBJ2-1, with D perhaps TRBD1 or TRBD2 (6 bases each). The CDR3 covers 13 residues. From germline, CDR1 is SGHVS and CDR2 FNYEAQ. CDR3 sequence: CGLGGPAYNEQFF. The CDR3, as DNA: TGTGGACTAGGGGGGCCCGCCTACAATGAGCAGTTCTTC.

This clonotype was counted many times. The gene calls are TRBV6-2 or TRBV6-3 and TRBJ1-1; TRBD1 aligns across 8 bases. Germline-derived CDR1 and CDR2 are MNHEY and SVGEGT. The CDR3 has 15 amino acids. V lost 7 bases and J lost 3; bases outside the gene matches: 10. As DNA, the CDR3 is TGTGCCAGCACCCCCTCGGACAGGGATTACACTGAAGCTTTCTTT. As protein: CASTPSDRDYTEAFF.

This clonotype has only a few counts. The chain combines TRBV20-1 with TRBJ2-3; 8 bases match TRBD1. The CDR3 has 13 amino acids. J gave up 3 bases and V 4 bases, and 3 bases lay outside the gene matches. Germline V gene sequence: CDR1 DFQATT, CDR2 SNEGSKA (reference sequence). The DNA of the CDR3 is TGCAGTGCTACAGGGGGCGGGACAGATACGCAGTATTTT. Protein sequence: CSATGGGTDTQYF.

CDR3 sequence reads: CASSLQGILFF. The CDR3 DNA reads as TGTGCCAGCAGCCTACAGGGGATTCTGTTTTTT. This chain links TRBV28 with TRBJ1-4; 7 nucleotides line up with TRBD1. This CDR3 has 11 amino acids. Trimming cost V 6 bases and J 14 bases; bases outside gene matches: 6. Looked up from germline, CDR1 is MDHEN and CDR2 is SYDVKM.

This clonotype appeared a few times. V is TRBV20-1 and J is TRBJ1-1, with a possible D match to TRBD1 (5 bases). V shed 3 bases and J shed 5 bases, with 10 bases lying between them. Germline assignment: CDR1 DFQATT and CDR2 SNEGSKA (reference sequence). The CDR3 has 12 amino acids. CDR3 DNA: TGCAGTGCTAGGGCAGGGAGGACTGAAGCTTTCTTT. This gives the protein CSARAGRTEAFF.

The V gene is TRBV10-2, the J gene TRBJ1-6; D not certain. Trimming removed 4 bases at V and 5 bases at J, with 12 bases between. The V gene's germline CDR1 is WSHSY and CDR2 SAAADI. CDR3 length: 15 amino acids. CDR3 sequence: CASSVLAPNNSPLHF. The CDR3 DNA reads as TGCGCCAGCAGTGTTCTTGCACCCAATAATTCACCCCTCCACTTT.

V usage is TRBV12-3 or TRBV12-4 and J usage is TRBJ2-2; 9 nucleotides agree with TRBD2. The CDR3 extends over 16 amino acids. V gave up 1 base and J gave up 8 bases; unmatched junction bases: 8. The CDR3 sequence is CASSLGPGGLAGELFF. The CDR3 DNA is TGTGCCAGCAGTTTAGGACCGGGCGGACTAGCGGGGGAGCTGTTTTTT.

Ten or more counts support this clonotype. The rearrangement links TRBV19 to TRBJ1-1; unclear D gene. The CDR3 spans 13 residues. CDR1 is LNHDA and CDR2 is SQIVND in the germline V gene (reference sequence). V lost 5 bases and J 6 bases, leaving 13 bases between the germline ends. Here the CDR3 reads CASSQSVSAEAFF. As DNA, the CDR3 is TGTGCCAGTAGTCAGTCTGTGAGCGCTGAAGCTTTCTTT.

The chain is built from TRBV5-6 and TRBJ1-2; tentatively, D is TRBD1 (5 bases). V was cut by 4 bases and J by 6 bases, with 10 bases left in between. Germline CDR1 SGHDT, CDR2 YYEEEE. This CDR3 contains 12 residues. The CDR3 DNA follows: TGTGCCAGCAGCCCAGGGAGCCATGGCTACACCTTC. This codes for CASSPGSHGYTF.